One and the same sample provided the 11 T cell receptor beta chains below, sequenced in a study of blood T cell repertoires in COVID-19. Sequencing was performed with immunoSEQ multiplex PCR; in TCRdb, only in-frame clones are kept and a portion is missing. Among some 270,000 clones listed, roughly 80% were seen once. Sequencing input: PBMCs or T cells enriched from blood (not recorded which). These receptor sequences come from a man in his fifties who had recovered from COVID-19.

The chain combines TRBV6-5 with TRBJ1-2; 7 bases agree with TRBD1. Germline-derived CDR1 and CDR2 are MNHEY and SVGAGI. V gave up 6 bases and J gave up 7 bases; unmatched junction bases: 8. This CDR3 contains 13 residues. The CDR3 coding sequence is TGTGCCAGCAGCTATGACAGGGAACGTGGCTACACCTTC. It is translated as CASSYDRERGYTF.

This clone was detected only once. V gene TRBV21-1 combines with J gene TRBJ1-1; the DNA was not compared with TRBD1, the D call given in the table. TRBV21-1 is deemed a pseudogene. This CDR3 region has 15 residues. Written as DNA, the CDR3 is TGTGCCAGCAGCCCCCGGACAGGGGGGAACACTGAAGCTTTCTTT. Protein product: CASSPRTGGNTEAFF.

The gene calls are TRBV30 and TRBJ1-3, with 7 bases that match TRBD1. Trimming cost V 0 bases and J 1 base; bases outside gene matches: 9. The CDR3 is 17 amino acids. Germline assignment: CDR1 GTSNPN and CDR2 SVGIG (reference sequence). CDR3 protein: CAWSVEIGRGSGNTIYF. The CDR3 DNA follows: TGTGCCTGGAGTGTCGAAATCGGCAGGGGGTCTGGAAACACCATATATTTT.

The CDR3, as DNA: TGTGCCAGCAGTCGAGTAGGGACTAGCGGGAGTAGATGGCAGTTCTTC. Translated: CASSRVGTSGSRWQFF. The V gene is TRBV28, the J gene TRBJ2-1; 14 positions agree with TRBD2. CDR3 length: 16 residues. The germline gives CDR1 MDHEN, CDR2 SYDVKM. After removal of 5 bases from V and 12 bases from J, the junction contained 12 bases not matched to a gene. Complete variable domain (other parts from reference TRBV28 and TRBJ2-1): DVKVTQSSRYLVKRTGEKVFLECVQDMDHENMFWYRQDPGLGLRLIYFSYDVKMKEKGDIPEGYSVSREKKERFSLILESASTNQTSMYLCASSRVGTSGSRWQFFGPGTRLTVL.

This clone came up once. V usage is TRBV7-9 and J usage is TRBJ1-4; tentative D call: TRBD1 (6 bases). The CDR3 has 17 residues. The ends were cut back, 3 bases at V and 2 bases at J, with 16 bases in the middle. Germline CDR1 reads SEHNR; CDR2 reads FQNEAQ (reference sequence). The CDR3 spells CASSLGGPGATNEKLFF. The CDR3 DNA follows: TGTGCCAGCAGCTTGGGAGGGCCAGGGGCGACTAATGAAAAACTGTTTTTT. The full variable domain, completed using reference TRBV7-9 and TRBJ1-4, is DTGVSQNPRHKITKRGQNVTFRCDPISEHNRLYWYRQTLGQGPEFLTYFQNEAQLEKSRLLSDRFSAERPKGSFSTLEIQRTEQGDSAMYLCASSLGGPGATNEKLFFGSGTQLSVL.

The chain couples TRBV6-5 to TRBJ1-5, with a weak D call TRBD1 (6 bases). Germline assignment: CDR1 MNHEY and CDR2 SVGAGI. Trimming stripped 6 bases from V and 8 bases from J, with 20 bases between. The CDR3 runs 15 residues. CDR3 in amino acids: CASRYGPDRTKPQHF. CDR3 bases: TGTGCCAGCAGGTATGGACCTGACAGGACCAAGCCCCAGCATTTT.

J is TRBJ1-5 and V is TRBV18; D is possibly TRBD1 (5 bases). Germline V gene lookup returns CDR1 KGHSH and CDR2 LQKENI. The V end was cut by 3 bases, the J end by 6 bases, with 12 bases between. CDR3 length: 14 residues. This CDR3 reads CASSPAGGSQPQHF. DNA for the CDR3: TGTGCCAGCTCACCGGCGGGGGGAAGTCAGCCCCAGCATTTT.

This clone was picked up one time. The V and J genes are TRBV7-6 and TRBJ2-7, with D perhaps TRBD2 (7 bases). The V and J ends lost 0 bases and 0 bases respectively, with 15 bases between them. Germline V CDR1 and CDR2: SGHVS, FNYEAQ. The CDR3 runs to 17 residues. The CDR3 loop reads CASSLAGGARVSYEQYF. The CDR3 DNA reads TGTGCCAGCAGCTTAGCGGGGGGGGCCAGGGTCTCCTACGAGCAGTACTTC.

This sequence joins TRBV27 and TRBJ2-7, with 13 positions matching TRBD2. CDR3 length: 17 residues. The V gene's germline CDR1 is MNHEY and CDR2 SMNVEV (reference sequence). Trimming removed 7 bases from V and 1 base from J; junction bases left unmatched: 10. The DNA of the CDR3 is TGTGCCAGCACCCCTGGCCCGGGACTAGCGGGGTCCTACGAGCAGTACTTC. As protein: CASTPGPGLAGSYEQYF.

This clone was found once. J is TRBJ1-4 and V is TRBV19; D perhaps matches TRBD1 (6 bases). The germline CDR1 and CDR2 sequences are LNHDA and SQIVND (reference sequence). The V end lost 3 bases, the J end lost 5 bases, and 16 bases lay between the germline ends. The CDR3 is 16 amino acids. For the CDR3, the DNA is TGTGCCAGTAGTATGAGACACCGGGACAAAAATGAAAAACTGTTTTTT. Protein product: CASSMRHRDKNEKLFF.

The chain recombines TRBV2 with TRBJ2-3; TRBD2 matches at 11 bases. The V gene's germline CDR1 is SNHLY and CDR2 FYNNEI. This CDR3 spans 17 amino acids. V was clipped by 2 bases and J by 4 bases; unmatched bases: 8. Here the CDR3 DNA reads TGTGCCAGCAGTGAATCGAGTAGCGGGAGGGGGCCAGATACGCAGTATTTT. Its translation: CASSESSSGRGPDTQYF.